Described below is a single T cell receptor (beta chain) sequence and its context. Its antigen is unknown. V was pared by 4 bases and J by 4 bases, with 10 bases between. Germline CDR1 and CDR2: SGHDN and FVKESK. The CDR3 extends over 13 amino acids. The assay was immunoSEQ multiplex PCR, and TCRdb's table has in-frame clones only and misses some. The data show under 150,000 clones, 70% to 90% seen once. This entry is derived from a study of T cell responses to AZD1222 COVID-19 vaccine. Study findings and constraints: Unmutated variant regions reportedly attract nearly half of all spike-specific TCRs. Baseline antibody screening turned up just a handful of seropositive AZD1222 recipients. White British donors predominated, females outnumbered males, and clonal diversity was possibly underestimated. No day 14 peak samples; only post-peak repertoires were characterized.

The chain employs TRBV14 and TRBJ1-2; D is unresolved. The receptor was isolated from an adult in good health. The material sequenced was peripheral blood, taken on day 0 of AZD1222 vaccination. The DNA of the CDR3 is TGTGCCAGCAGCCGGGTTTTAGGCTATGGCTACACCTTC. Encoded protein: CASSRVLGYGYTF.